This T cell receptor beta chain appears in the sequencing data of a study of blood T cells in healthy people across ages. Study observations and caveats: For the donors, CMV status was unknown and possibly confounded expanded clonotype changes.

PBMCs were isolated at a quantity of at least 7 million per sample. A second PCR, run for about 7 to 11 cycles, used a sample-barcoded 5' primer plus a J-beta primer mix. At least 3 million CDR3-containing paired-end reads were obtained per sample. TCRdb itself ran the 5' RACE reads through MiXCR, one entry per CDR3 protein. The table includes approximately 2,000,000 distinct CDR3 sequences, 39% detected once. Concerning this clonotype itself: Its target is not known.

CDR1 and CDR2 (germline): SGHKS, YYEKEE (reference sequence). Deletions cut 0 bases from V and 0 bases from J, with 10 bases between. This CDR3 region has 15 residues. Sequencing was done on a sample of blood. The origin of this receptor is a human donor in good health. The rearrangement links TRBV5-5 to TRBJ2-7; D is possibly TRBD2 (6 bases). The CDR3 sequence: CASSLAAGTSYEQYF. CDR3 DNA sequence: TGTGCCAGCAGCTTGGCCGCGGGGACCTCCTACGAGCAGTACTTC.